This record concerns one T cell receptor beta chain sequence. As yet, its antigen is unknown. The data were obtained in a study of graft-versus-host responses after intestinal transplantation. Study at large: Transplantation in recipients was multivisceral, liver-intestinal, or isolated intestinal. Among the recipients, all got anti-thymocyte globulin induction and then tacrolimus and steroids for 2 to 3 years.

Germline-derived CDR1 and CDR2 are MNHEY and SVGAGI. Trimming shortened V by 8 bases and J by 7 bases, and 12 bases separated the two germline ends. The CDR3 has 13 residues. The study, taken as a whole, reports: Individuals who had graft-donor T cell macrochimerism had allografts that showed high graft-versus-host to host-versus-graft clonal ratios.

Profiling relied on immunoSEQ multiplex PCR, and the TCRdb table lists in-frame clones only, not all of them. The top ten hold about 1.5% of the sample, which has approximately 100,000 clones, around 86% seen once. The chain joins TRBV6-5 to TRBJ1-6; TRBD1 might be the D (5 bases). Sample: PBMCs, taken 255 days after intestinal transplant. The clonotype originates from a human patient who received an intestinal transplant, so some T cells may come from the graft donor. CDR3 bases: TGTGCCAGCTGGGACCGACGAAATTCACCCCTCCACTTT. It is translated as CASWDRRNSPLHF.